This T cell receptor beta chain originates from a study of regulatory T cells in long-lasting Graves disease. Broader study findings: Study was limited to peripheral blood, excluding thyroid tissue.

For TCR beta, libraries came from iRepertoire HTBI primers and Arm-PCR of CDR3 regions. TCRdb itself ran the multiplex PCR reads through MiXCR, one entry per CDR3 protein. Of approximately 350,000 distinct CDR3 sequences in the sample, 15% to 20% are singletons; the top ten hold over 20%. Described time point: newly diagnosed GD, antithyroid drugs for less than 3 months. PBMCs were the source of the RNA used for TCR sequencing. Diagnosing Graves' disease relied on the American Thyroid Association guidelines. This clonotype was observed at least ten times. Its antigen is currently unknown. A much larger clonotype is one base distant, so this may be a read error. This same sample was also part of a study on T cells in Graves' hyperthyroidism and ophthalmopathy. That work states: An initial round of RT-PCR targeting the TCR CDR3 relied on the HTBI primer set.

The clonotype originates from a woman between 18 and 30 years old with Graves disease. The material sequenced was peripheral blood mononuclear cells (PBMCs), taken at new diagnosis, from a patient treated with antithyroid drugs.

In DNA form, the CDR3 reads TGTGCCAACAGTCCAACCGCCGGGACTCGTGGGGCCTACGAGCAGTACTTC. It is translated as CANSPTAGTRGAYEQYF. This sequence joins TRBV12-3 or TRBV12-4 and TRBJ2-7; tentatively, D is TRBD2 (6 bases). This CDR3 is 17 amino acids long.